This TCR beta chain was retrieved from a study of T cell responses to AZD1222 COVID-19 vaccine. Study-wide results and limits: At 160-218 and 743-854, vaccine-associated CD4 TCRs were dominant, and they spanned spike. Clonal diversity was possibly underestimated, and white British individuals and females predominated among donors.

This CDR3 is 14 amino acids long. Germline CDR1 and CDR2: SGHVS and FQNEAQ. Trimming pared 3 bases from V and 2 bases from J, leaving 9 bases between. The repertoire was sequenced with immunoSEQ multiplex PCR; TCRdb's copy has only in-frame clones and lacks some. The sample carries around 71,000 clones, over 70% recorded once. Note on this clone: Its antigen is undetermined.

This specimen consisted of peripheral blood, obtained 28 days after the second AZD1222 dose. The V gene is TRBV7-8, the J gene TRBJ2-3, with D hard to call. The receptor was isolated from an adult who received the AZD1222 COVID-19 vaccine. The chain's CDR3 is CASSLDRLTDTQYF. DNA of the CDR3: TGTGCCAGCAGCTTGGATCGTCTCACAGATACGCAGTATTTT.